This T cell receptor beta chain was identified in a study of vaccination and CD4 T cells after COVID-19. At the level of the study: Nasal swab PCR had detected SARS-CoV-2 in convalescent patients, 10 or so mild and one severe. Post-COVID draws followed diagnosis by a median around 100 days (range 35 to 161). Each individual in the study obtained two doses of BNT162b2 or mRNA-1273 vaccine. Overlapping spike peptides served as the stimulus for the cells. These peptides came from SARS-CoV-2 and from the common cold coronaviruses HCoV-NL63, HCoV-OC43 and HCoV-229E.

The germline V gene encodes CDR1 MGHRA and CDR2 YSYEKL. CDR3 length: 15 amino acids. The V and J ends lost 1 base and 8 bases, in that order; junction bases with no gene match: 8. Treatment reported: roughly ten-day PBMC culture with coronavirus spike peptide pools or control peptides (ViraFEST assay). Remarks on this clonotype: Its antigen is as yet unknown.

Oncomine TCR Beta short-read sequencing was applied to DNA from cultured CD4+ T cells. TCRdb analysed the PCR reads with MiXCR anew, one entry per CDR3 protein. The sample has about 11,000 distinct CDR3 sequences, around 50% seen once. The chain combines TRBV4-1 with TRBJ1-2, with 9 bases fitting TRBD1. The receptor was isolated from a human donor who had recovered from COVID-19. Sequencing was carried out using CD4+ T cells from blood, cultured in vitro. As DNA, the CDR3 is TGCGCCAGCAGCCAAGGGGACAGGGCGGTTGAGGGCTACACCTTC. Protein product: CASSQGDRAVEGYTF.